This TCR beta chain was sequenced in a study of early T cells in non-severe SARS-CoV-2 infection. Across the study: From unsorted whole blood, bulk RNA was sequenced, and the chains remained unpaired.

Study-level findings and limits: Reliance on VDJdb matching favored anti-spike CD8 responses; private and CD4 specificities were missed.

Researchers tagged individual cDNA molecules with unique molecular identifiers. TCRdb reanalysed the 5' RACE reads using MiXCR and keeps one entry per CDR3 protein. Here the sample spans roughly 57,000 distinct CDR3 sequences, about an eighth being singletons. The sample holds a few counts of this clonotype. Its antigen is not known. The sequence derives from an adult who was a healthcare worker with PCR-confirmed SARS-CoV-2 infection or an uninfected control (not recorded which). Source material: whole blood.

This chain's CDR3 is CASSAQDNTEAFF. CDR3 sequence (DNA): TGTGCCAGCAGCGCGCAAGATAACACTGAAGCTTTCTTT. The genes are TRBV7-3 and TRBJ1-1, with D uncertain. Germline loops: CDR1 SGHTA, CDR2 FQGTGA. CDR3 length equals 13 residues. V was clipped by 5 bases and J by 2 bases, with 9 bases between them.